The clone carrying this TCR beta chain is a singleton in its sample. The sample comes from a study of cytomegalovirus exposure and HLA in healthy donors. The CDR3 totals 16 residues. Germline values: CDR1 KGHSH, CDR2 LQKENI. Trimming removed 3 bases from V and 5 bases from J, with 14 bases in between. PCR employed 60 Vbeta and 13 Jbeta primers. The data were produced by immunoSEQ multiplex PCR, yet TCRdb's version contains in-frame clones alone and is incomplete. The sample lists over 90,000 clones; about 73% were seen once. The sequenced sample was PBMCs. The TCR sequence derives from a woman in her 50s in good health and CMV-seropositive. The chain links TRBV18 to TRBJ1-6; D remains unclear. CDR3 loop: CASSPAPQRNNSPLHF. DNA for the CDR3: TGTGCCAGCTCACCGGCACCTCAACGAAATAATTCACCCCTCCACTTT.